The rows below give T cell receptor beta chains drawn from one sample of a study of T cell changes during pregnancy in multiple sclerosis. Sequenced by immunoSEQ multiplex PCR; TCRdb stores in-frame clones only, minus some. Of approximately 30,000 clones listed, around nine tenths are singletons. The material sequenced was CD8+ T cells from peripheral blood mononuclear cells, taken in the first trimester of pregnancy. The receptors come from a female donor with multiple sclerosis, enrolled in a pregnancy study. Each CDR3 is given with its conserved first and last residue. Fields, in order: clone size, D gene, V gene, J gene, CDR3 DNA, CDR3 protein. A D gene is named only where the DNA matches it firmly. For some rows the clone size is stated as once, few or many, or as a class when expanded; others skip it.

.	TRBD2	TRBV5-1	TRBJ2-6	TGCGCCAGCAGCTTCCAGCGGGAGGGCCTCGGGGCCAACGTCCTGACTTTC	CASSFQREGLGANVLTF
.	TRBD2	TRBV10-3	TRBJ2-5	TGTGCCACCCTCGGGACTAGTAAAGAGACCCAGTACTTC	CATLGTSKETQYF
.	.	TRBV7-9	TRBJ1-5	TGTGCCAGCAGCTTAGAGGGACATCTTAATCAGCCCCAGCATTTT	CASSLEGHLNQPQHF
.	.	TRBV5-6	TRBJ2-7	TGTGCCAGCAGTTGGGGCCCCTACGAGCAGTACTTC	CASSWGPYEQYF
.	.	TRBV10-3	TRBJ2-1	TGTGCCATCAGTGAGGTCCTGGGGAGCTCCTACAATGAGCAGTTCTTC	CAISEVLGSSYNEQFF
.	TRBD1	TRBV19	TRBJ2-1	TGTGCCAGTAGTCCCGGGACAGGGATCGACAATGAGCAGTTCTTC	CASSPGTGIDNEQFF
.	.	TRBV5-5	TRBJ1-5	TGTGCCAGCAGCCCGTCGGGTAAACAAAGCAATCAGCCCCAGCATTTT	CASSPSGKQSNQPQHF
.	.	TRBV30	TRBJ2-7	TGTGCCTGGAGTTTGACGATCAGGTGGGGGACACCTTACTACGAGCAGTACTTC	CAWSLTIRWGTPYYEQYF
.	.	TRBV4-3	TRBJ2-2	TGCGCCAGCAGCCAAGATATCGACAGAACCGGGGAGCTGTTTTTT	CASSQDIDRTGELFF
.	.	TRBV5-4	TRBJ2-7	TGTGCCAGCAGCTTGGGGACAGATTCCTACGAGCAGTACTTC	CASSLGTDSYEQYF
.	.	TRBV25-1	TRBJ2-2	TGTGCCAGCAGTGAATACGTGACTTCGGGCGGGGAGCTGTTTTTT	CASSEYVTSGGELFF
.	.	TRBV27	TRBJ2-1	TGTGCCAGCAGACGGGGATACAATGAGCAGTTCTTC	CASRRGYNEQFF
once	TRBD2	TRBV11-2	TRBJ2-5	TGTGCCAGCAGCTTAGGGGCAAGTCGGGAGGGTGAGACCCAGTACTTC	CASSLGASREGETQYF
.	.	TRBV27	TRBJ2-7	TGTGCCAGCAGTCCCCAGACAAACTACGAGCAGTACTTC	CASSPQTNYEQYF
.	.	TRBV7-8	TRBJ2-1	TGTGCCACCGAACCAACGGGACTCGGGCAGTTCTTC	CATEPTGLGQFF
.	.	TRBV29-1	TRBJ2-7	TGCAGCGTTTGGACAGGGAGGGTCGACGAGCAGTACTTC	CSVWTGRVDEQYF
few	TRBD1	TRBV11-2	TRBJ2-7	TGTGCCAGCAGCTTAGATGGGACAGGGGGTCTCCTTAGCTCCTACGAGCAGTACTTC	CASSLDGTGGLLSSYEQYF
.	TRBD1	TRBV6-5	TRBJ2-7	TGTGCCAGCAGCCACGGGACAGGATACGAGCAGTACTTC	CASSHGTGYEQYF
.	TRBD1	TRBV7-2	TRBJ2-5	TGTGCCAGCAGCTTAAACAGGGGGGAGACCCAGTACTTC	CASSLNRGETQYF
.	TRBD2	TRBV19	TRBJ2-1	TGTGCCAGTAGTATGCTAGCGGGAGGAAATGAGCAGTTCTTC	CASSMLAGGNEQFF
few	TRBD2	TRBV4-2	TRBJ2-2	TGTGCCAGCACCCCCGGGACTAGGGTCATGGAGGGGTTCACCGGGGAGCTGTTTTTT	CASTPGTRVMEGFTGELFF
.	.	TRBV21-1	TRBJ2-2	TGTGCCAGCAGCAAATTGACAGGGAAAACCGGGGAGCTGTTTTTT	CASSKLTGKTGELFF